What follows is one T cell receptor beta chain and its context. Its specificity is unknown. As processed by the authors: The study built a papillary thyroid cancer distant-metastasis classifier from CDR3 differences across clinicopathological groups. Using MiXCR, TCRdb re-called clones from the PCR reads. TCRdb assigned the V and J calls; the authors' analysis was not used. The sample lists 70,000 or so clones, 14% seen once, with over 6.5% in the top ten. Patients had received no treatment of any kind before thyroid surgery. This specimen comes from a study of metastatic and nonmetastatic thyroid tumors. Looking at the study overall: Repertoire data that came from the blood and tumor or nodule tissue of malignant and benign thyroid patients were compared.

Study-level results: In blood and tumor, TCR beta diversity was reportedly significantly higher in malignant thyroid tumors than in benign nodules.

CDR3 size: 17 residues. Per germline, CDR1 SNHLY and CDR2 FYNNEI. J was trimmed by 8 bases and V by 1 base; bases with no gene match: 14. What was sequenced was blood. The chain links TRBV2 to TRBJ1-2; TRBD1 aligns across 9 bases. The TCR was taken from a male donor with papillary thyroid cancer or a benign thyroid nodule (not recorded which). Some clones in this sample may be carry-over from other donors' samples. The CDR3 reads CASSEEQNRDRVSGYTF. The CDR3 nucleotides read TGTGCCAGCAGTGAAGAACAGAACCGGGACAGGGTTTCGGGCTACACCTTC.